This entry lists 8 T cell receptor beta chains sequenced from one sample in a study of blood T cell repertoires in COVID-19. Method: immunoSEQ multiplex PCR; TCRdb's copy keeps in-frame clones and lacks some. The table shows some 150,000 clones, with about 86% occurring only once. Sequencing input: peripheral blood. The receptor set was obtained from a woman in her thirties or forties with acute or convalescent COVID-19.

The rearrangement uses TRBV5-6 and TRBJ2-5; D possibly corresponds to TRBD2 (5 bases). The V and J ends lost 4 bases and 2 bases respectively, with 12 bases between them. This CDR3 comprises 14 residues. Germline lookup yields CDR1 SGHDT and CDR2 YYEEEE. In DNA, the CDR3 is TGTGCCAGCAGCCCAACGGGAAGGCAAGAGACCCAGTACTTC. The encoded protein is CASSPTGRQETQYF.

This sequence joins TRBV7-3 and TRBJ1-5, with D possibly matching TRBD1 (6 bases). V was pared by 6 bases and J by 4 bases, with 10 bases between. The CDR3 sequence is 13 residues long. Germline V CDR1 and CDR2: SGHTA, FQGTGA. This chain's CDR3 is CASSPTGNQPQHF. CDR3 sequence (DNA): TGTGCCAGCAGTCCAACAGGGAATCAGCCCCAGCATTTT.

The V call is TRBV28, the J call TRBJ1-1, with TRBD1 as a possible D gene (6 bases). The germline V gene has CDR1 MDHEN and CDR2 SYDVKM. The CDR3 extends over 12 amino acids. Trimming left V 11 bases short and J 1 base short, with 11 bases between. The CDR3 is CAGQTGNTEAFF. CDR3 DNA: TGTGCCGGGCAGACAGGGAACACTGAAGCTTTCTTT.

In the case of this clone: The same CDR3 can be traced to other DNA sequences in this sample. The chain links TRBV28 to TRBJ1-2; D might be TRBD1 (5 bases). The germline V gene encodes CDR1 MDHEN and CDR2 SYDVKM. The CDR3 has 12 residues. The V gene lost 6 bases and the J gene lost 5 bases, with 10 bases spanning the gap. The CDR3 DNA reads as TGTGCCAGCAGCCTGGGGGGGTATGGCTACACCTTC. Protein: CASSLGGYGYTF.

The chain joins TRBV30 to TRBJ1-1; D possibly corresponds to TRBD1 (5 bases). Germline V CDR1 and CDR2: GTSNPN, SVGIG (reference sequence). This CDR3 is 12 amino acids long. V lost 3 bases to trimming and J lost 7 bases, with 12 bases between them. In nucleotides, the CDR3 is TGTGCCTGGAGAGTGGCGGGGGTTGAAGCTTTCTTT. Protein sequence: CAWRVAGVEAFF. The full variable domain, with the rest looked up from reference TRBV30 and TRBJ1-1, is SQTIHQWPATLVQPVGSPLSLECTVEGTSNPNLYWYRQAAGRGLQLLFYSVGIGQISSEVPQNLSASRPQDRQFILSSKKLLLSDSGFYLCAWRVAGVEAFFGQGTRLTVV.

The rearrangement links TRBV7-8 to TRBJ2-1, with 9 bases aligning to TRBD2. J gave up 5 bases and V 5 bases, and 1 base lay outside the gene matches. Germline V CDR1 and CDR2: SGHVS, FQNEAQ. CDR3 length equals 13 residues. CDR3 nucleotides: TGTGCCAGCAGCCGCGGGGGGGACAATGAGCAGTTCTTC. Translation gives CASSRGGDNEQFF.

The chain combines TRBV6-5 with TRBJ1-1; a weak D match, TRBD1 (5 bases). The CDR3 sequence is 13 residues long. Germline CDR1 MNHEY, CDR2 SVGAGI. The ends were cut back, 10 bases at V and 1 base at J, with 13 bases in the middle. CDR3 loop: CAISGGRNTEAFF. DNA of the CDR3: TGTGCCATCTCGGGGGGTAGGAACACTGAAGCTTTCTTT.

CDR3 sequence reads: CASLSLTYRGQPQHF. In DNA form, the CDR3 reads TGTGCCAGCCTCTCCTTGACCTACAGGGGACAGCCCCAGCATTTT. The chain has TRBV27 and TRBJ1-5, with TRBD1 identical over 7 bases. V gave up 8 bases and J gave up 7 bases; unmatched junction bases: 14. CDR3 length: 15 amino acids. CDR1 MNHEY and CDR2 SMNVEV come from the germline V gene (reference sequence).